This paragraph covers one T cell receptor (beta chain) sequence. The method was immunoSEQ multiplex PCR; TCRdb's version includes in-frame clones alone and lacks a portion of them. The sample contains around 40,000 clones, around 92% of which appear only once. The data belong to a study of T cell changes during pregnancy in multiple sclerosis. Source: CD4+ T cells from peripheral blood mononuclear cells, taken in the third trimester of pregnancy. The sequence came from a female donor with multiple sclerosis, enrolled in a pregnancy study.

CDR3 DNA: TGTGCCATCAGTGAGTCGGGACTAGCGGAAGGGAGGCAGTTCTTC. Translation gives CAISESGLAEGRQFF. The V and J genes are TRBV10-3 and TRBJ2-1, with 11 bases identical to TRBD2. This CDR3 is 15 amino acids long. Germline V lookup: CDR1 ENHRY, CDR2 SYGVKD. V shed 0 bases, J shed 12 bases, and the junction held 7 bases outside the gene matches.